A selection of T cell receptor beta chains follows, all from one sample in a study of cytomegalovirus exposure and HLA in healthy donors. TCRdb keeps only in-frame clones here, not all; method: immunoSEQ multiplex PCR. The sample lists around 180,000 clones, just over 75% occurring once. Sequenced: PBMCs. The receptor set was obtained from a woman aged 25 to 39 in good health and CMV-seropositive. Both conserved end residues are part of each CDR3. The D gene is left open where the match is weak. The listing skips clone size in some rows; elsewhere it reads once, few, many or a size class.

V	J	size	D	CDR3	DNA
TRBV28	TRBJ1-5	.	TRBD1	CASRYDRGLQPQHF	TGTGCCAGCAGATACGACAGGGGGCTCCAGCCCCAGCATTTT
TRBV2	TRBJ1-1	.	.	CASRPGLGGTEAFF	TGTGCCAGCAGGCCCGGATTAGGGGGCACTGAAGCTTTCTTT
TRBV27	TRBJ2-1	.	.	CASSFPGTPNEQFF	TGTGCCAGCAGTTTCCCGGGGACTCCCAATGAGCAGTTCTTC
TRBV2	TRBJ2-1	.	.	CASTPERYNEQFF	TGTGCCAGCACGCCAGAGCGATACAATGAGCAGTTCTTC
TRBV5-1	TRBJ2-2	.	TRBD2	CASSPGTIITGELFF	TGCGCCAGCAGCCCGGGGACTATAATCACCGGGGAGCTGTTTTTT
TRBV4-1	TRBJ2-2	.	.	CASSRQGAQSGELFF	TGCGCCAGCAGCCGTCAAGGGGCGCAGTCCGGGGAGCTGTTTTTT
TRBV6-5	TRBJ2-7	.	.	CASSYSLAATYEQYF	TGTGCCAGCAGTTACTCTCTCGCGGCAACCTACGAGCAGTACTTC
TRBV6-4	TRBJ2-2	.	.	CASSEQGTGELFF	TGTGCCAGCAGTGAGCAGGGTACCGGGGAGCTGTTTTTT
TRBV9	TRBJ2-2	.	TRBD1	CASSAGTGDAGELFF	TGTGCCAGCAGCGCCGGGACAGGGGATGCCGGGGAGCTGTTTTTT
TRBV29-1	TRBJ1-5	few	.	CSVAGDNQPQHF	TGCAGCGTTGCCGGGGACAATCAGCCCCAGCATTTT
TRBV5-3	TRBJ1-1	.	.	CARSLEPSEAFF	TGTGCCAGAAGCCTCGAGCCGTCTGAAGCTTTCTTT
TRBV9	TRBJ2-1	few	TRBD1	CASSETGSSYNEQFF	TGTGCCAGCTCTGAGACAGGGAGCTCCTACAATGAGCAGTTCTTC
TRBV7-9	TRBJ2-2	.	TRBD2	CASSPKRVLAGNTGELFF	TGTGCCAGCAGCCCCAAGAGGGTCCTAGCGGGAAACACCGGGGAGCTGTTTTTT
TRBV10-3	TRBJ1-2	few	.	CAIMQGSYGYTF	TGTGCCATCATGCAGGGATCCTATGGCTACACCTTC
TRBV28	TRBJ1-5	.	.	CASSLRLGGNQPQHF	TGTGCCAGCAGTTTAAGGTTAGGAGGGAATCAGCCCCAGCATTTT
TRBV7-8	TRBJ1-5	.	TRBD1	CASSLGGGGNQPQHF	TGTGCCAGCAGCTTAGGAGGGGGCGGCAATCAGCCCCAGCATTTT
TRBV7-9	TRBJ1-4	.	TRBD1	CASSLGDRGEEKLFF	TGTGCCAGCAGCTTAGGTGACAGGGGTGAGGAAAAACTGTTTTTT
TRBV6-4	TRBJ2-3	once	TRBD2	CASSVLQRGSTDTQYF	TGTGCCAGCAGTGTCCTCCAGCGGGGAAGCACAGATACGCAGTATTTT
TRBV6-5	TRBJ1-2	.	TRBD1	CASSYRQGSYGYTF	TGTGCCAGCAGTTACAGACAGGGCTCATATGGCTACACCTTC
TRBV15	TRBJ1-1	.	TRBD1	CATSPTGLGNTEAFF	TGTGCCACCAGTCCGACAGGGTTAGGGAACACTGAAGCTTTCTTT
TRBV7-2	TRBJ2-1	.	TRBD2	CASSLVGAAATSGHEQFF	TGTGCCAGCAGCTTAGTCGGGGCGGCGGCTACTAGCGGGCATGAGCAGTTCTTC
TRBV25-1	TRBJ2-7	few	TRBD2	CASSEFLAEAYEQYF	TGTGCCAGCAGTGAATTCCTAGCGGAGGCCTACGAGCAGTACTTC
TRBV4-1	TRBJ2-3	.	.	CASSQPADTQYF	TGCGCCAGCAGCCAACCAGCAGATACGCAGTATTTT
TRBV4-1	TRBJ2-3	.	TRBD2	CASSPTSGRAVDTQYF	TGCGCCAGCAGTCCTACTAGCGGGAGGGCCGTAGATACGCAGTATTTT
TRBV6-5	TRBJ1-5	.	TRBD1	CASRPPGTVNQPQHF	TGTGCCAGCAGGCCCCCCGGGACAGTGAATCAGCCCCAGCATTTT
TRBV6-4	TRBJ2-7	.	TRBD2	CASSILAGVPAYEQYF	TGTGCCAGCAGTATCCTAGCGGGCGTACCCGCCTACGAGCAGTACTTC
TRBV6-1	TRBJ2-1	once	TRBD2	CASNAGTSVANEQFF	TGTGCCAGCAATGCCGGGACTAGCGTTGCCAATGAGCAGTTCTTC
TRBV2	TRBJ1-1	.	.	CASDDSKSYMNTEAFF	TGTGCCAGCGACGACTCAAAGAGCTATATGAACACTGAAGCTTTCTTT
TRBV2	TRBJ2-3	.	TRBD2	CASSDWTSLLTDTQYF	TGTGCCAGCAGTGATTGGACTAGCCTTCTCACAGATACGCAGTATTTT
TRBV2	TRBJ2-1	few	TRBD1	CASNPGQSSYNEQFF	TGTGCCAGCAACCCGGGACAGAGCTCCTACAATGAGCAGTTCTTC
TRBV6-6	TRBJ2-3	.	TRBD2	CASSPGLAGVTDTQYF	TGTGCCAGCAGTCCAGGACTAGCGGGAGTAACAGATACGCAGTATTTT
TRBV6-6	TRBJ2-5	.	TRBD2	CASSYAGGEETQYF	TGTGCCAGCAGTTATGCGGGAGGGGAAGAGACCCAGTACTTC
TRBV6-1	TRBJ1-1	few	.	CASNQGEAFF	TGTGCCAGCAATCAGGGTGAAGCTTTCTTT
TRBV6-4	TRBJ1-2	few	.	CASRGAGSYGYTF	TGTGCCAGCAGGGGGGCAGGGAGCTATGGCTACACCTTC
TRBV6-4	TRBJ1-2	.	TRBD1	CASSDFGGQGYGYTF	TGTGCCAGCAGTGACTTTGGTGGACAGGGCTATGGCTACACCTTC
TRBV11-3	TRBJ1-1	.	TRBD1	CASSISGTGGNAEAFF	TGTGCCAGCAGCATATCCGGGACAGGGGGCAACGCTGAAGCTTTCTTT
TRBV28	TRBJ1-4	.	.	CASSVQQGGEKLFF	TGTGCCAGCAGTGTACAACAGGGTGGGGAAAAACTGTTTTTT
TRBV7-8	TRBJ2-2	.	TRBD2	CASAGEIWTGELFF	TGTGCCAGCGCGGGAGAAATTTGGACCGGGGAGCTGTTTTTT
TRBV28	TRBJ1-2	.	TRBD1	CASRTPQDRGGTYGYTF	TGTGCCAGCAGAACCCCCCAAGACAGGGGAGGGACCTATGGCTACACCTTC
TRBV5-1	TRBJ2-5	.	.	CASSLSRETQYF	TGCGCCAGCAGCCTTTCTAGAGAGACCCAGTACTTC
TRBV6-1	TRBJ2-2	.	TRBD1	CASSEGTGDPTNTGELFF	TGTGCCAGCAGTGAAGGGACAGGGGACCCTACGAACACCGGGGAGCTGTTTTTT
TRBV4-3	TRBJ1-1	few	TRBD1	CASRPYSQGDTEAFF	TGCGCCAGCAGGCCGTACTCGCAGGGGGACACTGAAGCTTTCTTT
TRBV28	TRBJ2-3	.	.	CASSPPGPLDDTQYF	TGTGCCAGCAGCCCCCCAGGCCCCTTGGATGATACGCAGTATTTT
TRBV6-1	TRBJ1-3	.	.	CASSVGGGQGNTIYF	TGTGCCAGCAGTGTGGGGGGGGGCCAAGGAAACACCATATATTTT
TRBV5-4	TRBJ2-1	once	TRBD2	CASSLGGLAGTDEQFF	TGTGCCAGCAGCCTCGGGGGACTAGCGGGAACGGATGAGCAGTTCTTC
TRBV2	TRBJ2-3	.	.	CASRVRRERTDTQYF	TGTGCCAGCAGGGTCAGGCGGGAACGCACAGATACGCAGTATTTT
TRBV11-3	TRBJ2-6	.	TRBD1	CASSRGQGGFSGANVLTF	TGTGCCAGCAGCAGAGGACAGGGGGGATTCTCTGGGGCCAACGTCCTGACTTTC
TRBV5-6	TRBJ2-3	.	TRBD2	CASSFGSGSSDTQYF	TGTGCCAGCAGCTTTGGTAGCGGGAGCTCAGATACGCAGTATTTT
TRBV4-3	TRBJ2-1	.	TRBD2	CASSHASVTSGSRNEQFF	TGCGCCAGCAGCCACGCCAGTGTGACTAGCGGGAGTCGCAATGAGCAGTTCTTC
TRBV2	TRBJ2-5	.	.	CASSDGWFQETQYF	TGTGCCAGCAGTGACGGTTGGTTCCAAGAGACCCAGTACTTC
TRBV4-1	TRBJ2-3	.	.	CASSQGLAGSGTDTQYF	TGCGCCAGCAGCCAAGGCTTGGCGGGATCGGGCACAGATACGCAGTATTTT
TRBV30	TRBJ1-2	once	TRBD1	CAWSLGQDYGYTF	TGTGCCTGGAGCTTAGGACAGGACTATGGCTACACCTTC
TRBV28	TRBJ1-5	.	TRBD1	CASRPGQGNQPQHF	TGTGCCAGCAGACCAGGACAGGGCAATCAGCCCCAGCATTTT
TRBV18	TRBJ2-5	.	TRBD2	CASSPGLAHQETQYF	TGTGCCAGCTCACCGGGACTAGCGCACCAAGAGACCCAGTACTTC
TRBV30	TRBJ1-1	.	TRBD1	CARDRQNTEAFF	TGTGCCAGGGACAGACAAAACACTGAAGCTTTCTTT
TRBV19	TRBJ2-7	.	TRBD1	CAVSPGQGADEQYF	TGTGCCGTCTCTCCGGGACAGGGGGCCGACGAGCAGTACTTC
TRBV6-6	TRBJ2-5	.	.	CASSYSTSQETQYF	TGTGCCAGCAGTTACTCGACTAGCCAAGAGACCCAGTACTTC
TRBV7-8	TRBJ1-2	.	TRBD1	CASSYRDRGLGYTF	TGTGCCAGCAGCTACCGGGACAGGGGGCTTGGCTACACCTTC
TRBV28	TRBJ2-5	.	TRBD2	CASSLLNGGETQYF	TGTGCCAGCAGTTTATTGAACGGGGGGGAGACCCAGTACTTC
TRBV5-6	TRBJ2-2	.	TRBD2	CASSPHPGLAEYTGELFF	TGTGCCAGCAGCCCCCACCCCGGACTAGCGGAGTACACCGGGGAGCTGTTTTTT